The rows below give T cell receptor beta chains drawn from one sample of a study of blood T cell repertoires in COVID-19. The protocol was immunoSEQ multiplex PCR, while the TCRdb copy is restricted to in-frame clones and leaves out a portion. The sample includes about 45,000 clones, about 77% of them seen just once. The sequenced sample consisted of peripheral blood. Every receptor here comes from a woman between 70 and 85 years old with acute or convalescent COVID-19. Each CDR3 is given with its conserved first and last residue. The D gene is left open where the match is weak. Rows may omit the clone size; those that give it use once, few, many or a size class.

j_call v_call clone_size d_call cdr3_aa cdr3_nt
TRBJ1-1 TRBV7-2 once TRBD1 CASSPPTRDREAFF TGTGCCAGCAGCCCACCAACGAGGGACAGGGAAGCTTTCTTT
TRBJ2-1 TRBV6-5 NA TRBD1 CASSYPSGQGAGEQFF TGTGCCAGCAGTTACCCGTCGGGACAGGGGGCAGGAGAGCAGTTCTTC
TRBJ1-1 TRBV2 NA NA CASSSQGKGAEAFF TGTGCCAGCAGCTCACAGGGCAAGGGCGCTGAAGCTTTCTTT
TRBJ1-2 TRBV5-6 NA NA CASSIERLWGYTF TGTGCCAGCAGCATAGAACGCCTGTGGGGCTACACCTTC
TRBJ2-7 TRBV27 NA NA CASSLSVDYEQYF TGTGCCAGCAGTTTATCCGTAGACTACGAGCAGTACTTC
TRBJ2-7 TRBV7-9 once TRBD2 CASSTDGTSGRKYF TGTGCCAGCAGCACCGACGGGACTAGCGGGAGAAAGTACTTC
TRBJ2-7 TRBV5-1 NA TRBD1 CASSYTGGTYEQYF TGCGCCAGCAGCTACACAGGGGGTACCTACGAGCAGTACTTC
TRBJ1-4 TRBV6-5 NA NA CASSYRRLNEKLFF TGTGCCAGCAGTTACCGGCGGTTAAATGAAAAACTGTTTTTT
TRBJ1-6 TRBV7-9 NA NA CASSLEGWNSPLHF TGTGCCAGCAGCTTAGAGGGGTGGAATTCACCCCTCCACTTT
TRBJ1-5 TRBV28 NA NA CASSSTGLGYSNQPQHF TGTGCCAGCAGCTCCACAGGGCTGGGGTATAGCAATCAGCCCCAGCATTTT
TRBJ1-5 TRBV7-2 NA NA CASSPEGRRNQPQHF TGTGCCAGCAGCCCCGAGGGCCGCAGGAATCAGCCCCAGCATTTT
TRBJ2-2 TRBV4-1 NA TRBD2 CASSQYTSGPTVGELFF TGCGCCAGCAGCCAATACACTAGCGGCCCCACCGTCGGGGAGCTGTTTTTT
TRBJ1-1 TRBV7-8 few TRBD1 CASSIAKGAEAFF TGTGCCAGCAGCATCGCAAAGGGGGCGGAAGCTTTCTTT
TRBJ1-1 TRBV4-1 NA NA CASSQDPGMDTEAFF TGCGCCAGCAGCCAAGATCCGGGTATGGACACTGAAGCTTTCTTT
TRBJ2-3 TRBV5-1 NA TRBD1 CASSEGQSTDTQYF TGCGCCAGCAGCGAGGGACAGTCCACAGATACGCAGTATTTT
TRBJ2-7 TRBV28 NA TRBD1 CASSLRTGVYEQYF TGTGCCAGCAGTTTAAGGACAGGGGTCTACGAGCAGTACTTC
TRBJ2-1 TRBV7-9 NA TRBD2 CASSRTSGAPRGGNEQFF TGTGCCAGCAGCCGGACTAGCGGGGCCCCCCGGGGTGGCAATGAGCAGTTCTTC
TRBJ1-6 TRBV7-2 NA NA CASSPRGSPLHF TGTGCCAGCAGCCCCCGGGGGTCACCCCTCCACTTT
TRBJ2-7 TRBV28 few NA CASSFSLSGLTYEQYF TGTGCCAGCAGTTTTAGCCTATCGGGACTGACATACGAGCAGTACTTC
TRBJ1-5 TRBV7-9 NA TRBD1 CASSSTGGGYQPQHF TGTGCCAGCAGCTCAACAGGGGGAGGATATCAGCCCCAGCATTTT
TRBJ2-7 TRBV28 NA NA CASSLTGGSYEQYF TGTGCCAGCAGTTTAACTGGAGGTAGCTACGAGCAGTACTTC
TRBJ2-7 TRBV4-2 NA NA CASSPLGVTASSYEQYF TGTGCCAGCAGCCCCCTAGGGGTGACCGCGAGCTCCTACGAGCAGTACTTC
TRBJ1-2 TRBV19 NA NA CASSPSVRGHYGYTF TGTGCCAGTAGTCCAAGCGTGAGGGGACATTATGGCTACACCTTC
TRBJ1-6 TRBV7-3 NA NA CASSIGGAHLNSPLHF TGTGCCAGCAGCATCGGCGGCGCCCACCTTAATTCACCCCTCCACTTT
TRBJ2-1 TRBV7-3 NA TRBD1 CASSRFGQGFYNEQFF TGTGCCAGCAGCCGATTCGGACAGGGGTTTTACAATGAGCAGTTCTTC
TRBJ1-5 TRBV5-1 NA TRBD1 CASSLGQGAQPQHF TGCGCCAGCAGCTTGGGACAGGGGGCCCAGCCCCAGCATTTT
TRBJ2-5 TRBV3-1/TRBV3-2 NA NA CASSQDAGQETQYF TGTGCCAGCAGCCAAGATGCGGGCCAAGAGACCCAGTACTTC
TRBJ1-5 TRBV6-5 NA TRBD1 CASSPRTGDQPQHF TGTGCCAGCAGTCCCCGGACAGGGGATCAGCCCCAGCATTTT
TRBJ2-3 TRBV10-1 NA NA CASSGGLLASTDTQYF TGCGCCAGCAGTGGAGGGTTATTGGCGTCCACAGATACGCAGTATTTT
TRBJ1-2 TRBV5-1 NA TRBD1 CASSTPYDRVEVGYTF TGCGCCAGCAGCACCCCGTACGACAGGGTGGAAGTCGGCTACACCTTC
TRBJ1-2 TRBV6-1 few NA CASSELGTTNYGYTF TGTGCCAGCAGTGAACTGGGGACTACTAACTATGGCTACACCTTC
TRBJ2-7 TRBV19 few TRBD1 CASSKRTGTYEQYF TGTGCCAGTAGTAAGAGGACAGGGACCTACGAGCAGTACTTC
TRBJ2-2 TRBV5-1 NA NA CASSQSGETGELFF TGCGCCAGCAGCCAGTCAGGGGAAACCGGGGAGCTGTTTTTT
TRBJ1-1 TRBV5-4 NA TRBD1 CASSSRGSTEAFF TGTGCCAGCAGCTCCAGGGGGAGCACTGAAGCTTTCTTT
TRBJ2-7 TRBV5-6 NA TRBD2 CASSLGLAYGEQYF TGTGCCAGCAGCTTGGGACTAGCGTACGGCGAGCAGTACTTC
TRBJ2-7 TRBV19 NA TRBD2 CASSIAGGAPEQYF TGTGCCAGTAGTATCGCGGGAGGCGCTCCCGAGCAGTACTTC
TRBJ2-7 TRBV3-1/TRBV3-2 NA NA CASSQDRFSYEQYF TGTGCCAGCAGCCAGGACAGATTCTCCTACGAGCAGTACTTC
TRBJ1-6 TRBV4-2 NA NA CASSQDSRSSHSPLHF TGTGCCAGCAGCCAAGACTCGCGGTCTAGTCATTCACCCCTCCACTTT
TRBJ2-1 TRBV4-2 few TRBD2 CASSQDSVAGGYNEQFF TGTGCCAGCAGCCAAGATTCGGTAGCGGGAGGATACAATGAGCAGTTCTTC
TRBJ2-7 TRBV28 NA TRBD2 CASTTGTSGFYEQYF TGTGCCAGCACCACCGGGACTAGCGGGTTCTACGAGCAGTACTTC
TRBJ2-7 TRBV27 NA NA CASSLALGGGYEQYF TGTGCCAGCAGTTTGGCCCTAGGGGGTGGGTACGAGCAGTACTTC
TRBJ1-1 TRBV9 few TRBD1 CASSVVGTGNEAFF TGTGCCAGCAGCGTAGTGGGGACAGGGAATGAAGCTTTCTTT
TRBJ1-3 TRBV6-5 NA TRBD1 CASRQGASSGNTIYF TGTGCCAGCAGGCAGGGGGCAAGCTCTGGAAACACCATATATTTT
TRBJ2-7 TRBV7-2 NA NA CASSSTPQGFYEQYF TGTGCCAGCAGCTCCACGCCACAGGGTTTTTACGAGCAGTACTTC
TRBJ1-1 TRBV7-3 NA NA CASSLSGGGGAFF TGTGCCAGCAGCTTAAGTGGTGGGGGAGGCGCTTTCTTT
TRBJ2-7 TRBV18 NA NA CASSPEGRFTYEQYF TGTGCCAGCTCACCAGAGGGGAGGTTCACCTACGAGCAGTACTTC